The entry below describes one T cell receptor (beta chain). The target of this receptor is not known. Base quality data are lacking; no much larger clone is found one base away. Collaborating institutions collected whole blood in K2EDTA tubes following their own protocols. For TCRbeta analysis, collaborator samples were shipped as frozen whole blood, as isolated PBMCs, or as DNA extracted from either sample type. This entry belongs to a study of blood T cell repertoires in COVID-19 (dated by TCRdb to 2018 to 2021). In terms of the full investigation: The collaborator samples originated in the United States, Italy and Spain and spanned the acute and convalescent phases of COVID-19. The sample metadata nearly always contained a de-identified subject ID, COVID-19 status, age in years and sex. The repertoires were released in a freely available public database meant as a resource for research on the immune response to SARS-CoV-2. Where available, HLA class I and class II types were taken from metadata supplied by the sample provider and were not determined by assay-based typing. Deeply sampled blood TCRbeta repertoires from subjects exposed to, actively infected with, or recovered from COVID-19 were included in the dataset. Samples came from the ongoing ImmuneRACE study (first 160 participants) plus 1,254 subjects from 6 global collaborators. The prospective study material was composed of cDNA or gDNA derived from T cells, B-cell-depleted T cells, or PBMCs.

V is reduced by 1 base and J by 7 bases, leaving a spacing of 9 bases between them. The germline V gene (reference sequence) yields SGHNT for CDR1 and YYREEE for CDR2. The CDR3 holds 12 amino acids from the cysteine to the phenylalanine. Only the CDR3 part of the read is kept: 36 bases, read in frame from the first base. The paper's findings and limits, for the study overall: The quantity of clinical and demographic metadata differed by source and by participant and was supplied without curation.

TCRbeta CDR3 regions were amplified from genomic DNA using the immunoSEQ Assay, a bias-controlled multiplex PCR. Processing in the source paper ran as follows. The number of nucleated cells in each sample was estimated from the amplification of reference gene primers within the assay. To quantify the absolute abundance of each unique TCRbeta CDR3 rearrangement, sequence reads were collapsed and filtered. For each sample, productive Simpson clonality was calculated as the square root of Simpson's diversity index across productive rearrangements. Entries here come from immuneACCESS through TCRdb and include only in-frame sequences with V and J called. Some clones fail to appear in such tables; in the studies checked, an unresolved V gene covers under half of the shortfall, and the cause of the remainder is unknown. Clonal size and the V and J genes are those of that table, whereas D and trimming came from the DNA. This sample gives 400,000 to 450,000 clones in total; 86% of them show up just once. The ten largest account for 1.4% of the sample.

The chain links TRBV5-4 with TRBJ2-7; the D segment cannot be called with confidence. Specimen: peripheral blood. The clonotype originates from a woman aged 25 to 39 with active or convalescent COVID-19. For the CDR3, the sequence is CASSLRGAEQYF. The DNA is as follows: TGTGCCAGCAGCTTGCGCGGAGCGGAGCAGTACTTC.